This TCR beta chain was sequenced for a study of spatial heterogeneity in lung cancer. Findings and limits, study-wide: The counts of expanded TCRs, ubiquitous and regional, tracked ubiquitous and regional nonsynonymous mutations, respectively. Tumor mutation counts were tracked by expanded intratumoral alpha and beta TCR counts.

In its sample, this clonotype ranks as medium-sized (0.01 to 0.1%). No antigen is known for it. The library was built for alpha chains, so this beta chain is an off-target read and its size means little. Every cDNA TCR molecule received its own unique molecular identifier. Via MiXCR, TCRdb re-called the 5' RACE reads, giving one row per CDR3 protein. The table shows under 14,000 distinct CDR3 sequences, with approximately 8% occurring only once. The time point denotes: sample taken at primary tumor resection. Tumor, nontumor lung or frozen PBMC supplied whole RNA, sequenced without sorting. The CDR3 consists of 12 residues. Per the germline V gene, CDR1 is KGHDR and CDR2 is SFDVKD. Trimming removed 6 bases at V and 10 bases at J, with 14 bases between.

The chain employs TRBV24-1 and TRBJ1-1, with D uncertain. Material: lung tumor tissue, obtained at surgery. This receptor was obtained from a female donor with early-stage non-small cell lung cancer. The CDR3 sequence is CATSSNPRGAFF. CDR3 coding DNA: TGTGCCACCAGTTCGAACCCCAGAGGAGCTTTCTTT.